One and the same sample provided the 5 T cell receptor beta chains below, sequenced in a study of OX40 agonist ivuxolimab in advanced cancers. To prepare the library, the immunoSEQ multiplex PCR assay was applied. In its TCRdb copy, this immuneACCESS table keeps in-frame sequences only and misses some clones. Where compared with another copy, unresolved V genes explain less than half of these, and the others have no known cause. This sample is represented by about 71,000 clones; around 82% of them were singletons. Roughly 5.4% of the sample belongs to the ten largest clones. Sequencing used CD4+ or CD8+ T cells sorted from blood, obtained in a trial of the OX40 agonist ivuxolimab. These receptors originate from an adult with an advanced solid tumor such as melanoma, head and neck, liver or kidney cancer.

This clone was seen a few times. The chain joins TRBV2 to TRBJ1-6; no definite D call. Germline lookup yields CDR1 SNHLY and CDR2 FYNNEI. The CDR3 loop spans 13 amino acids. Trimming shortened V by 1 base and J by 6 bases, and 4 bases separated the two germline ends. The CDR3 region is CASSEDSNSPLHF. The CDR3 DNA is TGTGCCAGCAGTGAAGACAGTAATTCACCCCTCCACTTT.

CDR3 nucleotides: TGTGCCAGCAGCTTAGGGGACGCAGCACACAATGAGCAGTTCTTC. Translating it yields CASSLGDAAHNEQFF. V and J are TRBV11-3 and TRBJ2-1, with D possibly called TRBD1 or TRBD2 (5 bases each). The CDR3 has 15 amino acids. Per the germline V gene, CDR1 is SGHNT and CDR2 is YENEEA. Trimming took off 1 base at V and 5 bases at J, with 12 bases between the two ends.

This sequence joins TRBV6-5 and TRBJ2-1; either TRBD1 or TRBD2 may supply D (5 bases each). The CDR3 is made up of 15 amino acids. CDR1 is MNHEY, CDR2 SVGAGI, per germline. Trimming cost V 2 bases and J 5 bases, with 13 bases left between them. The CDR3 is CASSYGTFSDNEQFF. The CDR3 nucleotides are TGTGCCAGCAGTTACGGGACGTTCAGCGACAATGAGCAGTTCTTC.

CDR3 DNA sequence: TGTGCCAGTAGTATGTTAGGGACAGGGGGCTACCAAGAGACCCAGTACTTC. It is translated as CASSMLGTGGYQETQYF. V and J are TRBV19 and TRBJ2-5; TRBD1 matches 12 bases. The trim removed 3 bases at V and 0 bases at J, leaving 5 bases unmatched. The V gene's germline CDR1 is LNHDA and CDR2 SQIVND (reference sequence). This CDR3 has 17 residues.

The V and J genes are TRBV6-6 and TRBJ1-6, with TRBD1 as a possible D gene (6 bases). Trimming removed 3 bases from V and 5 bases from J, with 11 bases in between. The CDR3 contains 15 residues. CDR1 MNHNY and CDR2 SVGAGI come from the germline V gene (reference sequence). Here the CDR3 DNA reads TGTGCCAGCAGTTATTCAGGGGAAAATAATTCACCCCTCCACTTT. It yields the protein CASSYSGENNSPLHF.